This paragraph reports one T cell receptor (beta chain). Its binding antigen is unknown. Qualities for individual bases were not recorded, and no much larger clone is one base off. The CDR3 regions of human TCRbeta chains were analyzed by immunosequencing. In the authors' own workflow: TCRs in the repertoires were matched against a reference library of SARS-CoV-2-specific TCRs that had been generated with the MIRA antigen-specificity platform. Breadth was defined as the fraction of unique TCRs that were SARS-CoV-2-associated. Depth was defined as the fraction of total T cells that were SARS-CoV-2-associated. Using the MIRA data, each spike-specific TCR was mapped to the spike region that the TCR reacts to and placed in a CD4 or CD8 class. Log10-transformed breadth and depth values were compared by one-way ANOVA with Sidak's multiple comparisons tests. The table comes from immuneACCESS by way of TCRdb, which keeps in-frame sequences with V and J called. Part of the clones is missing from these tables; in studies checked, under half for an unresolved V gene and the rest for unknown reasons. That table gives V, J and clone size, and the DNA gave D and trimming. A total of around 100,000 clones appear in this sample, about 87% of them only once. More than 3.5% of the sample is taken by the ten largest.

The label giving this sample's time point can be read as: baseline before first vaccination. The treatment or condition label of this sample denotes: meningococcal conjugate vaccine given as trial control. Vaccinee samples came from UK trials COV001 and COV002, including a single-blind randomized controlled phase 2/3 trial of AZD1222 (ChAdOx1 nCoV-19) in healthy adults. For TCRbeta chain sequencing, PBMC samples were collected from trial participants at day 0 and at day 28 after the second dose. This sample was included in a study of T cell responses to AZD1222 COVID-19 vaccine (dated by TCRdb to about 2021). Looking at the study overall: A total of approximately 250 trial participants underwent TCR sequencing, of whom 207 had received two doses of AZD1222 and some 25 had received two doses of the MenACWY control vaccine. Trial participants were enrolled by age into subgroups of 18-55, 56-69 and 70-plus years, and roughly 160, 29 and 62 TCR-sequenced participants, respectively, were included in these subgroups.

From the cysteine up to the phenylalanine, the CDR3 has a length of 14 residues. Just the 42-base CDR3 DNA is kept, in frame starting at base 1. V was cut back by 3 bases and J by 6 bases, leaving a gap of 12 bases between them. As encoded in the germline V gene, CDR1 is SGDLS while CDR2 is YYNGEE. The investigation overall reported the following: Vaccine-associated CD4 TCRs spanned the whole spike protein, with dominant responses in regions 160-218 and 743-854. The 56-69-year group was small, and its depth increase did not reach significance, likely because of low power. Participants were mostly white British and included more females than males, and it was suggested by the authors that clonal diversity may have been underestimated. Because no samples from the day 14 peak response were available, repertoires could be characterized only after the peak T cell response. Reportedly, close to half of the unique spike-specific TCRs recognized epitopes lying outside the regions that are mutated in the B.1.351 and B.1.1.7 variants. Conclusions about previously exposed vaccinees are limited because only six or seven AZD1222 recipients were SARS-CoV-2 seropositive at baseline. Spike-specific TCR breadth and depth rose significantly after two AZD1222 doses compared with day 0 and with MenACWY recipients.

The sequenced sample was peripheral blood, obtained on day 0 of MenACWY control vaccination. Recombination joined TRBV9 with TRBJ1-4, with a weak D call of TRBD1 (5 bases match). The sequence was obtained from an adult in good health. CDR3 reads: CASSARDGDEKLFF. The sequence in DNA is TGTGCCAGCAGCGCCCGGGACGGTGATGAAAAACTGTTTTTT.